These 12 T cell receptor beta chains came from one sample sequenced in a study of Ad26.COV2.S vaccination and SARS-CoV-2 variants. Treatment indicated: around 19 received Ad26.COV2.S at low or high dose, single or two shots; about 5 received placebo; per-sample allocation not given. Sample collection was performed on day 63 after the first vaccine or placebo injection. TCRdb keeps only in-frame clones here, not all; method: immunoSEQ multiplex PCR. The repertoire holds under 550,000 clones, 88% seen once, with around 3.6% in the top ten. Sequencing was performed on peripheral blood, taken in a trial of Ad26.COV2.S vaccine versus placebo. The source of these receptors is a person between 18 and 65 years old who received the Ad26.COV2.S COVID-19 vaccine or a placebo.

The chain couples TRBV5-6 to TRBJ2-7; D may be TRBD2 (6 bases). In germline, CDR1 is SGHDT, CDR2 YYEEEE. The V end was cut by 0 bases, the J end by 4 bases, with 14 bases between. The CDR3 is 15 residues long. CDR3 amino acids: CASSLDQVRGYEQYF. The DNA of the CDR3 is TGTGCCAGCAGCTTGGACCAGGTCCGGGGGTACGAGCAGTACTTC.

This clone was seen only a few times. This chain links TRBV9 with TRBJ2-2; 7 nucleotides agree with TRBD2. The CDR3 is 15 amino acids. V dropped 1 base and J dropped 3; count of bases not matched to a gene: 3. CDR1 SGDLS and CDR2 YYNGEE come from the germline V gene. The CDR3 region has the DNA TGTGCCAGCAGCGTACTAGCGGACTACACCGGGGAGCTGTTTTTT. The encoded protein is CASSVLADYTGELFF.

A remark on this clone: One base away lies a much larger clone, so this may be a sequencing read error. DNA of the CDR3: TGTGCCAGCAGTCCCGACAGGGCTGGGGCCAACGTCCTGACTTTC. Translating gives CASSPDRAGANVLTF. V usage is TRBV2 and J usage is TRBJ2-6, with 7 bases that match TRBD1. The V gene's germline CDR1 is SNHLY and CDR2 FYNNEI. V shed 5 bases and J 2 bases; nucleotides not matched to a gene: 3. The CDR3 covers 15 residues.

The V gene is TRBV5-8, the J gene TRBJ1-6; maybe TRBD1 (6 bases). This CDR3 is built from 12 residues. V dropped 4 bases and J dropped 13 bases, with 12 bases sitting between them. The V gene's germline CDR1 is SGHTS and CDR2 YDEGEE. The CDR3 DNA reads as TGTGCCAGCAGCCCTGGCAGGGGTCCCCTCCACTTT. Translating gives CASSPGRGPLHF.

This chain links TRBV9 with TRBJ2-7; 8 bases align to TRBD1. CDR3 size: 15 residues. CDR1 and CDR2 from the germline V gene are SGDLS and YYNGEE. V gave up 3 bases and J gave up 1 base; unmatched junction bases: 6. This CDR3 is CASSATGGSSYEQYF. The CDR3 bases are TGTGCCAGCAGCGCCACAGGGGGTTCATCCTACGAGCAGTACTTC.

The J gene is TRBJ1-1, the V gene TRBV7-7; D uncertain. The CDR3 has 16 amino acids. Trimming removed 4 bases at V and 0 bases at J, with 15 bases between. The germline gives CDR1 SSHAT, CDR2 FNYEAQ (reference sequence). CDR3 in amino acids: CASSYFPPGLNTEAFF. The CDR3 DNA follows: TGTGCCAGCAGCTATTTCCCGCCAGGATTGAACACTGAAGCTTTCTTT.

This clone was seen only once. At the DNA level, this CDR3 is encoded by other sequences in the same sample as well. The rearrangement uses TRBV6-2 or TRBV6-3 and TRBJ2-7; no reliable D call. Germline CDR1 reads MNHEY; CDR2 reads SVGEGT. V was pared by 0 bases and J by 0 bases, with 3 bases between. The CDR3 is made up of 13 amino acids. CDR3 sequence reads: CASSYSTSYEQYF. The CDR3 DNA follows: TGTGCCAGCAGTTACTCCACCTCCTACGAGCAGTACTTC.

The V and J genes are TRBV28 and TRBJ1-6; TRBD1 matches 9 bases. The CDR3 sequence is 19 residues long. Germline lookup yields CDR1 MDHEN and CDR2 SYDVKM. V shed 5 bases and J 6 bases; nucleotides not matched to a gene: 17. CDR3 region: CASSPTGGLEAILNSPLHF. The CDR3 region has the DNA TGTGCCAGCAGTCCTACAGGGGGCCTTGAGGCCATCCTTAATTCACCCCTCCACTTT. The full variable domain, rest sourced from reference TRBV28 and TRBJ1-6, is DVKVTQSSRYLVKRTGEKVFLECVQDMDHENMFWYRQDPGLGLRLIYFSYDVKMKEKGDIPEGYSVSREKKERFSLILESASTNQTSMYLCASSPTGGLEAILNSPLHFGNGTRLTVT.

This clone was seen just once. The chain links TRBV6-5 to TRBJ2-5; D is ambiguous. The CDR3 is 14 residues long. Germline CDR1 reads MNHEY; CDR2 reads SVGAGI. The V end was cut by 0 bases, the J end by 1 base, with 6 bases between. The CDR3 DNA follows: TGTGCCAGCAGTTACTCGGCAGTCCAAGAGACCCAGTACTTC. Translated: CASSYSAVQETQYF.

The chain joins TRBV9 to TRBJ1-4, with unresolved D. The germline V and J ends were trimmed by 0 bases and 4 bases, with 7 bases remaining between them. Germline V lookup: CDR1 SGDLS, CDR2 YYNGEE. The CDR3 consists of 14 residues. The CDR3 bases are TGTGCCAGCAGCGTAGGAGACGGTAATGAAAAACTGTTTTTT. It codes for CASSVGDGNEKLFF.

This rearrangement joins TRBV27 to TRBJ1-1, with D perhaps matching TRBD1 (5 bases). V shed 6 bases and J shed 1 base, with 15 bases lying between them. Germline V gives CDR1 MNHEY, CDR2 SMNVEV (reference sequence). The CDR3 is made up of 15 amino acids. CDR3 DNA: TGTGCCAGCAGCTACCTCAGGGAGGGGAACACTGAAGCTTTCTTT. Its protein product is CASSYLREGNTEAFF.

The V and J genes are TRBV11-3 and TRBJ2-5; D gene unclear. This CDR3 is 14 amino acids long. Germline assignment: CDR1 SGHNT and CDR2 YENEEA. V lost 5 bases to trimming and J lost 1 base, with 11 bases between them. CDR3 bases: TGTGCCAGCAGCATAGGGATTGGCCAAGAGACCCAGTACTTC. Translating it yields CASSIGIGQETQYF.